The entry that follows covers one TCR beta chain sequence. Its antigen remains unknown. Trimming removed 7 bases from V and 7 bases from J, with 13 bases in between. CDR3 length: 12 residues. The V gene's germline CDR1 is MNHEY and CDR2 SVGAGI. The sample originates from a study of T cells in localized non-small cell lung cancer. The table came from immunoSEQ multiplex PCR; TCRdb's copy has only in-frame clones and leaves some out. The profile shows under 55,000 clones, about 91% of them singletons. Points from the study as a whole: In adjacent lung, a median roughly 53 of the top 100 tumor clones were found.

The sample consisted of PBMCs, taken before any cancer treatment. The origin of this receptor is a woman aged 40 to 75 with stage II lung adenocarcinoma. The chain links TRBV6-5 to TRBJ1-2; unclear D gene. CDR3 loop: CASNDGFSGYTF. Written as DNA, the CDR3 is TGTGCCAGCAACGACGGCTTCTCTGGCTACACCTTC.